This TCR beta chain was documented in a study of identical twins. TCRdb ran MiXCR on the 5' RACE reads and lists one entry per CDR3 protein. The sample has 1.5 million to 2 million distinct CDR3 sequences, around 33% seen once. The CDR3 covers 13 residues. In germline, CDR1 is MGHRA, CDR2 YSYEKL. Trimming took off 2 bases at V and 11 bases at J, with 15 bases between the two ends. The sequence was obtained from a newborn girl in good health. Sequencing was carried out using cord blood. The chain recombines TRBV4-1 with TRBJ2-5; D perhaps matches TRBD1 (5 bases). Written as DNA, the CDR3 is TGCGCCAGCAGCCAATCGGCAGGGTGGAAACAGTACTTC. This translates into CASSQSAGWKQYF.